This TCR beta chain was sequenced during a study of blood T cell repertoires in COVID-19. Study background: Collection of acute and convalescent COVID-19 samples took place in the United States, Italy and Spain. T cells, B-cell-depleted T cells, or PBMCs provided the cDNA or gDNA that served as material.

The V gene's germline CDR1 is SEHNR and CDR2 FQNEAQ (reference sequence). This CDR3 comprises 15 residues. Deletions cut 5 bases from V and 2 bases from J, with 15 bases between. Authors' analysis steps: Reference gene primer amplification in the assay estimated nucleated cell counts. The table came from immunoSEQ multiplex PCR; TCRdb's copy has only in-frame clones and leaves some out. V and J calls and clone size are copied from that table; D and trimming were computed from the DNA. Of roughly 150,000 clones listed, about nine tenths are singletons. The V and J genes are TRBV7-9 and TRBJ2-5; maybe TRBD2 (6 bases). This TCR came from a woman in her seventies with acute or convalescent COVID-19. The specimen sequenced was peripheral blood. CDR3 in DNA: TGTGCCAGCAGCCCCCCGGGAGCTGAACAAGAGACCCAGTACTTC. Translated, it gives CASSPPGAEQETQYF.